Following are 11 T cell receptor beta chains from one sample sequenced in a study of untreated major depressive disorder. Repertoires were generated with immunoSEQ multiplex PCR, while TCRdb's copy carries only in-frame clones and drops some. The sample lists about 21,000 clones; roughly 90% were seen once. The sequenced sample consisted of CD4+ T cells from PBMCs. Every receptor here comes from a woman aged 40 to 50 in good health.

The DNA for the CDR3 is TGTGCCAGCAGCCAAGGTGATGTAACCGGGACTGCTTTCTTT. Amino acid sequence: CASSQGDVTGTAFF. The V gene is TRBV4-2, the J gene TRBJ1-1; D perhaps matches TRBD1 (5 bases). CDR1 is LGHNA, CDR2 YNFKEQ, per germline. Trimming stripped 1 base from V and 11 bases from J, with 17 bases between. This CDR3 spans 14 amino acids.

The rearrangement joins TRBV30 to TRBJ1-1; 10 nucleotides agree with TRBD1. The CDR3 contains 12 residues. Looked up from germline, CDR1 is GTSNPN and CDR2 is SVGIG (reference sequence). V dropped 7 bases and J dropped 5; count of bases not matched to a gene: 4. The DNA for the CDR3 is TGTGCCTCGGACAGGGGGGGGACTGAAGCTTTCTTT. Translated, it gives CASDRGGTEAFF.

The V and J genes are TRBV7-8 and TRBJ2-7, with 7 bases lining up with TRBD2. CDR3 size: 15 residues. V dropped 2 bases and J dropped 3; count of bases not matched to a gene: 7. Per germline, CDR1 SGHVS and CDR2 FQNEAQ. Here the CDR3 reads CASSLRREKLYEQYF. CDR3 nucleotide sequence: TGTGCCAGCAGCTTACGGCGGGAGAAACTCTACGAGCAGTACTTC.

The chain joins TRBV5-1 to TRBJ2-7; 12 bases are a match to TRBD2. Germline trimming cut 4 bases from V and 5 bases from J; bases unmatched to any gene: 7. This CDR3 region has 15 residues. Per germline, CDR1 SGHRS and CDR2 YFSETQ. As DNA, the CDR3 is TGCGCCAGCAGCCCCGGACTAGCGGGACACGACGAGCAGTACTTC. It encodes CASSPGLAGHDEQYF.

This chain links TRBV14 with TRBJ2-3; no firm D call. Trimming took 1 base from V and 4 from J, leaving 3 bases between them. The CDR3 spans 12 residues. Germline lookup yields CDR1 SGHDN and CDR2 FVKESK. CDR3 amino acids: CASSQVADTQYF. Here the CDR3 DNA reads TGTGCCAGCAGCCAAGTGGCAGATACGCAGTATTTT.

The CDR3 nucleotides are TGCGCCAGCAGTGTTTCCGGGATGAACACTGAAGCTTTCTTT. It yields the protein CASSVSGMNTEAFF. The chain uses TRBV10-2 and TRBJ1-1, with D unresolved. Trimming took 4 bases from V and 0 from J, leaving 9 bases between them. The germline V gene has CDR1 WSHSY and CDR2 SAAADI. The CDR3 sequence is 14 residues long.

This clone was found a few times. V is TRBV6-5 and J is TRBJ1-6; 7 bases map to TRBD1. This CDR3 contains 16 residues. J lost 8 bases, V lost 2 bases, and 9 bases had no gene match. The germline CDR1 and CDR2 sequences are MNHEY and SVGAGI. CDR3 DNA sequence: TGTGCCAGCAGTTACGGGACAGTCCTTACGGATTCACCCCTCCACTTT. This sequence encodes CASSYGTVLTDSPLHF.

J is TRBJ1-4 and V is TRBV5-1; 7 bases are shared with TRBD1. This CDR3 is 15 amino acids long. The V gene's germline CDR1 is SGHRS and CDR2 YFSETQ. Trimming at V came to 4 bases and at J to 0 bases, leaving 3 bases not matched to a gene. The CDR3 here is CASSIDRATNEKLFF. CDR3 coding DNA: TGCGCCAGCAGCATCGACAGGGCAACTAATGAAAAACTGTTTTTT.

V gene TRBV4-2 combines with J gene TRBJ2-7; TRBD1 or TRBD2 may be the D gene (5 bases each). This CDR3 comprises 15 residues. Germline lookup yields CDR1 LGHNA and CDR2 YNFKEQ. Trimming stripped 1 base from V and 4 bases from J, with 14 bases between. This CDR3 is CASSQAGQGFYEQYF. CDR3 DNA sequence: TGTGCCAGCAGCCAAGCGGGGCAGGGATTTTACGAGCAGTACTTC.

The chain links TRBV4-3 to TRBJ2-2; D uncertain. The germline V and J ends were trimmed by 2 bases and 4 bases, with 11 bases remaining between them. The CDR3 has 15 amino acids. Germline V gene data show CDR1 as LGHNA and CDR2 as YSLEER. The CDR3 reads CASSQWQIATGELFF. The DNA of the CDR3 is TGCGCCAGCAGCCAATGGCAGATTGCCACCGGGGAGCTGTTTTTT.

The V and J genes are TRBV27 and TRBJ1-5; TRBD1 agrees at 9 bases. Losses at the gene ends were 5 bases for V and 1 base for J; bases not matched to a gene: 9. CDR1 is MNHEY and CDR2 is SMNVEV in the germline V gene (reference sequence). This CDR3 has 17 residues. The CDR3 loop is CASSPGQGGWSNQPQHF. DNA for the CDR3: TGTGCCAGCAGTCCGGGACAGGGAGGGTGGAGCAATCAGCCCCAGCATTTT.